These T cell receptor beta chains were read from a single sample in a study of blood T cell repertoires in COVID-19. Here immunoSEQ multiplex PCR was the method, and the copy in TCRdb shows in-frame clones only, minus some. Of around 120,000 clones in the sample, 82% were seen once. Sample: peripheral blood. The source of these receptors is a man aged 70-80 years with active or convalescent COVID-19. Each CDR3 is given with its conserved first and last residue. D genes are given only for firm matches. Clone size, where shown, is once, few, many, or a class for clones that have expanded.

>TRBV5-4|.|TRBD1|TRBJ2-6|15
CASSLRGRLVNVLTF
TGTGCCAGCAGCTTGAGGGGGCGCTTGGTGAACGTCCTGACTTTC
>TRBV7-2|once|.|TRBJ1-1|15
CASSLVGGANTEAFF
TGTGCCAGCAGCTTAGTAGGGGGTGCGAACACTGAAGCTTTCTTT
>TRBV18|.|TRBD1|TRBJ1-1|14
CASSPQWDRGEAFF
TGTGCCAGCTCACCACAGTGGGACAGAGGAGAAGCTTTCTTT
>TRBV6-2/TRBV6-3|.|.|TRBJ1-1|13
CASSPRVVHEAFF
TGTGCCAGCAGTCCACGCGTAGTGCATGAAGCTTTCTTT
>TRBV4-1|.|.|TRBJ2-7|13
CASSQLSYGEQYF
TGCGCCAGCAGCCAATTGTCCTATGGCGAGCAGTACTTC
>TRBV11-3|.|TRBD2|TRBJ2-5|16
CASSFSLAGNQETQYF
TGTGCCAGCAGCTTCTCACTAGCGGGGAACCAAGAGACCCAGTACTTC
>TRBV19|.|TRBD1|TRBJ2-1|15
CASSGTGDSYNEQFF
TGTGCCAGTAGTGGAACAGGGGACTCCTACAATGAGCAGTTCTTC
>TRBV11-3|few|.|TRBJ2-7|15
CASSAGQYNSYEQYF
TGTGCCAGCAGCGCAGGACAGTACAACTCCTACGAGCAGTACTTC
>TRBV3-1/TRBV3-2|.|TRBD2|TRBJ2-7|19
CASSQDRRLAGGPPYEQYF
TGTGCCAGCAGCCAAGATCGGAGACTAGCGGGAGGACCCCCCTACGAGCAGTACTTC
>TRBV12-3/TRBV12-4|.|TRBD1|TRBJ1-1|13
CASSPGQLIEAFF
TGTGCCAGCAGTCCGGGACAGCTAATTGAAGCTTTCTTT
>TRBV7-9|.|TRBD1|TRBJ2-2|16
CASSPPDTGGTGELFF
TGTGCCAGCAGCCCACCCGACACAGGGGGCACCGGGGAGCTGTTTTTT
>TRBV7-9|.|.|TRBJ1-4|16
CASSLARSGALGKLFF
TGTGCCAGCAGCTTAGCGAGGTCAGGGGCACTGGGAAAACTGTTTTTT
>TRBV7-9|.|.|TRBJ2-3|15
CASSRDTKTVDTQYF
TGTGCCAGCAGCCGGGACACAAAAACGGTGGATACGCAGTATTTT
>TRBV11-3|.|.|TRBJ1-1|13
CASSRDTNTEAFF
TGTGCCAGCAGCCGGGATACGAACACTGAAGCTTTCTTT
>TRBV6-6|.|TRBD2|TRBJ2-5|20
CASSLGLAGGHSLVPETQYF
TGTGCCAGCAGCCTAGGACTAGCGGGGGGGCATTCTCTGGTACCAGAGACCCAGTACTTC
>TRBV30|.|.|TRBJ1-5|13
CAWTGGPNQPQHF
TGTGCCTGGACGGGGGGTCCCAATCAGCCCCAGCATTTT
>TRBV12-3/TRBV12-4|once|.|TRBJ1-2|13
CASRPLMAAGYTF
TGTGCCAGCAGACCTTTGATGGCGGCGGGCTACACCTTC
>TRBV20-1|.|TRBD1|TRBJ1-1|17
CSASGDSTGGAGLGAFF
TGCAGTGCTAGTGGGGATTCAACAGGGGGCGCAGGTCTGGGGGCTTTCTTT